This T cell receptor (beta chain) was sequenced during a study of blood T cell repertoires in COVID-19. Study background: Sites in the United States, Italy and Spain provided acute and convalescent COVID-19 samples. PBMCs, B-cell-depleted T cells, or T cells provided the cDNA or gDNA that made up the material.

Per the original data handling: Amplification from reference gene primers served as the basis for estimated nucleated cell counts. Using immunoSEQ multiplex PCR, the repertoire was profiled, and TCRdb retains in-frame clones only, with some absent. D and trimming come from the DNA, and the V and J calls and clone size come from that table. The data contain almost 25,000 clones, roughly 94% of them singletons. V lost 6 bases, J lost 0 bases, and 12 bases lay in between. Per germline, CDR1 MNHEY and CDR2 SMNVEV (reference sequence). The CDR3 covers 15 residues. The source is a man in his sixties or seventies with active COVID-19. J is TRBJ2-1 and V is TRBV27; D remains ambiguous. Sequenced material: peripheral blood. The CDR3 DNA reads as TGTGCCAGCAGCCCGCTCTTGAGCTCCTACAATGAGCAGTTCTTC. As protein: CASSPLLSSYNEQFF.